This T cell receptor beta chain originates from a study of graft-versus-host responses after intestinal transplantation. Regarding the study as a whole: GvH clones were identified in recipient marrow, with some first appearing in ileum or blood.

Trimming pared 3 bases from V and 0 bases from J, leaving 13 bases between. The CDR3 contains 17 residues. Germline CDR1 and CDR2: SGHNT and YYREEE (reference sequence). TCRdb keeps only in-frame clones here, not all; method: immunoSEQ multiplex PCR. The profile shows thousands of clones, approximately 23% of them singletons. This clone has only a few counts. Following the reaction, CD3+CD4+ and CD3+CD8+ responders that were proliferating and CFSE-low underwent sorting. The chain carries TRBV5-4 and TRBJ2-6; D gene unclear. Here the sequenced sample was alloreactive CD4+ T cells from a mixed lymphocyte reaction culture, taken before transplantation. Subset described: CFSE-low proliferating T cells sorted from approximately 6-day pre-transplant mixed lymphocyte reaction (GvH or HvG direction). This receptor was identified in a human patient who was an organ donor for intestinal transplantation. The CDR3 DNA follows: TGTGCCAGCAGCTCCGGGCCTACCGGCTCTGGGGCCAACGTCCTGACTTTC. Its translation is CASSSGPTGSGANVLTF. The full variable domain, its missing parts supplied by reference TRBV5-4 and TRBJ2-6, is ETGVTQSPTHLIKTRGQQVTLRCSSQSGHNTVSWYQQALGQGPQFIFQYYREEENGRGNFPPRFSGLQFPNYSSELNVNALELDDSALYLCASSSGPTGSGANVLTFGAGSRLTVL.